This T cell receptor (beta chain) was captured in a study of cytomegalovirus exposure and HLA in healthy donors. Study at large: From about 180 million T cells, an earlier analysis saw 120 million or so unique TCR beta sequences. Study observations and caveats: Cytomegalovirus-associated TCR beta chains were listed, numbering roughly 150. Later analysis demonstrated an association between a missense DCLRE1C variant and TCR beta V- and J-gene trimming.

The length of the CDR3 is 13 residues. Trimming left V 3 bases short and J 8 bases short, with 11 bases between. CDR1 and CDR2 from the germline V gene are SNHLY and FYNNEI. About this clone itself: Antigen specificity is unknown.

The PCR ran on 60 Vbeta and 13 Jbeta primers. Libraries were prepared by immunoSEQ multiplex PCR; TCRdb keeps only in-frame clonotypes and omits some of them. The sample yields roughly 98,000 clones, around 75% seen once. This sequence originates from a man aged 18-30 years in good health and CMV-seropositive. The sequenced sample consisted of PBMCs. The chain uses TRBV2 and TRBJ2-4; maybe TRBD2 (6 bases). This CDR3 is CASSEGLMDIQYF. The CDR3 DNA reads as TGTGCCAGCAGTGAGGGACTTATGGACATTCAGTACTTC.